The T cell receptor (beta chain) under discussion was sequenced for a study of blood T cells in healthy people across ages. The V and J ends lost 8 bases and 1 base respectively, with 12 bases between them. The CDR3 runs to 14 residues. In germline, CDR1 is SNHLY, CDR2 FYNNEI. Drawn from each donor were ten milliliters of peripheral blood. Alongside a J-beta primer mix, a sample-barcoded 5' primer served in a second PCR lasting about 7 to 12 cycles. Every cDNA molecule bore a tag from a template-switch adaptor containing 12 random nucleotides. TCRdb itself ran the 5' RACE reads through MiXCR, one entry per CDR3 protein. Seen here are 1.5 million to 1.9 million distinct CDR3 sequences, about 45% observed once, and the top ten hold roughly 3.7%. For this clonotype: Its antigen is unidentified.

Study-wide findings and caveats: Roughly linear declines in TCR beta diversity per million T cells occurred with age.

The origin of this receptor is a woman aged 18-29 years in good health. Input material: blood. The chain employs TRBV2 and TRBJ1-5; D may be TRBD1 (6 bases). CDR3 amino acids: CASQGQGSNQPQHF. The CDR3 coding sequence is TGTGCCAGCCAGGGGCAGGGAAGCAATCAGCCCCAGCATTTT.